The 27 T cell receptor beta chains reported below all come from one sample, sequenced in a study of T cell repertoires in cytomegalovirus infection. TCRdb used MiXCR to reprocess the reads, holding one entry per CDR3 protein. The table includes some 350,000 distinct CDR3 sequences, over 15% detected once. The sequenced material came from PBMCs. All receptors derive from a human donor in good health (CMV status not recorded). Some clones in this sample may be carry-over from other donors' samples.

The chain links TRBV6-2 or TRBV6-3 to TRBJ1-6; the match to TRBD1 covers 7 bases. Losses at the gene ends were 7 bases for V and 7 bases for J; bases not matched to a gene: 1. Germline loops: CDR1 MNHEY, CDR2 SVGEGT. CDR3 length: 12 residues. CDR3 in amino acids: CASNRGNSPLHF. As DNA, the CDR3 is TGTGCCAGCAACAGGGGAAATTCACCCCTCCACTTT.

There are a few counts of this clonotype. Written as DNA, the CDR3 is TGTGCCAGCAGGCCAGCCTTTCGGAGCCCTCTCAATGAGCAGTTCTTC. Protein product: CASRPAFRSPLNEQFF. The rearrangement uses TRBV13 and TRBJ2-1; D is undetermined. The CDR3 loop spans 16 amino acids. The germline CDR1 and CDR2 sequences are PRHDT and FYEKMQ (reference sequence). V was trimmed by 6 bases and J by 6 bases, leaving 21 bases between them.

The chain recombines TRBV19 with TRBJ2-1, with no clear D. This CDR3 has 12 residues. Trimming cost V 3 bases and J 7 bases, with 7 bases left between them. Germline V lookup: CDR1 LNHDA, CDR2 SQIVND (reference sequence). Written as DNA, the CDR3 is TGTGCCAGTAGTATCGAAGGGAATGAGCAGTTCTTC. Translating it yields CASSIEGNEQFF.

The rearrangement uses TRBV15 and TRBJ2-5, with a possible D match to TRBD2 (6 bases). CDR1 is LNHNV and CDR2 is YYDKDF in the germline V gene (reference sequence). This CDR3 is 13 amino acids long. Trimming took 6 bases from V and 4 from J, leaving 12 bases between them. The CDR3 loop is CATSAGFIETQYF. CDR3 sequence (DNA): TGTGCCACCAGTGCGGGGTTTATAGAGACCCAGTACTTC.

In its sample, this clonotype was seen many times. The genes are TRBV7-2 and TRBJ2-7; TRBD2 is a possible D gene (6 bases). Germline CDR1 reads SGHTA; CDR2 reads FQGNSA. V was clipped by 5 bases and J by 0 bases, with 11 bases between them. The CDR3 loop spans 14 amino acids. The CDR3 DNA is TGTGCCAGCAGCCCCCAGCGGGTCTCCTACGAGCAGTACTTC. It is translated as CASSPQRVSYEQYF.

The chain joins TRBV19 to TRBJ2-1; the D call may be TRBD1 or TRBD2 (8 bases each). The CDR3 is 20 residues long. CDR1 LNHDA and CDR2 SQIVND come from the germline V gene (reference sequence). The V gene lost 6 bases and the J gene lost 0 bases, with 27 bases spanning the gap. CDR3 in DNA: TGTGCCAGTAGAGACTCGACAGGGGCTAGCGGGTCCCCCTCCTACAATGAGCAGTTCTTC. Protein: CASRDSTGASGSPSYNEQFF.

V and J are TRBV6-5 and TRBJ2-7; D is ambiguous. Per the germline V gene, CDR1 is MNHEY and CDR2 is SVGAGI. This CDR3 contains 17 residues. V was shortened by 1 base and J by 0 bases, with 16 bases between the two germline ends. The CDR3 spells CASSYFPPGLGSYEQYF. CDR3 coding DNA: TGTGCCAGCAGTTACTTCCCGCCGGGCCTTGGCTCCTACGAGCAGTACTTC.

This clonotype appeared a few times. The chain recombines TRBV2 with TRBJ2-5; D is undetermined. The V gene's germline CDR1 is SNHLY and CDR2 FYNNEI. This CDR3 has 12 residues. Trimming removed 6 bases from V and 0 bases from J, with 5 bases in between. The CDR3 bases are TGTGCCAGCAGAGAAAACCAAGAGACCCAGTACTTC. As protein: CASRENQETQYF.

In its sample, this clonotype was seen many times. CDR3 DNA: TGTGCCAGCACCATTGGGGGGGGCCGGGAGCAGTTCTTC. It specifies CASTIGGGREQFF. The chain links TRBV12-3 or TRBV12-4 to TRBJ2-1; a possible D gene is TRBD2 (7 bases). The ends were cut back, 7 bases at V and 10 bases at J, with 17 bases in the middle. CDR3 length equals 13 residues.

The chain couples TRBV20-1 to TRBJ1-4, with 10 bases identical to TRBD1. This CDR3 contains 14 residues. J gave up 4 bases and V 4 bases, and 3 bases lay outside the gene matches. The germline V gene encodes CDR1 DFQATT and CDR2 SNEGSKA (reference sequence). The CDR3 bases are TGCAGTGCTATGACAGGGGGCCGTAATGAAAAACTGTTTTTT. Protein sequence: CSAMTGGRNEKLFF.

This clonotype was detected a few times. The chain recombines TRBV19 with TRBJ2-1; the match to TRBD2 covers 9 bases. Losses at the gene ends were 5 bases for V and 6 bases for J; bases not matched to a gene: 14. CDR1 LNHDA and CDR2 SQIVND come from the germline V gene (reference sequence). The length of the CDR3 is 17 residues. The CDR3 here is CASSLIPREGRGNEQFF. As DNA, the CDR3 is TGTGCCAGTAGTTTGATACCGCGGGAGGGCAGGGGCAATGAGCAGTTCTTC.

On this clonotype: This may arise from a read error, as a much more abundant clone is one base away. This sequence joins TRBV7-4 and TRBJ2-6; 9 nucleotides agree with TRBD1. V shed 2 bases and J 3 bases; nucleotides not matched to a gene: 5. Looked up from germline, CDR1 is SGHVT and CDR2 is SQSDAQ. This CDR3 has 17 residues. CDR3 sequence (DNA): TGTGCCAGCAGCTTAACTGGGACAGGGTTTGGGGCCAACGTCCTGACTTTC. As protein: CASSLTGTGFGANVLTF.

This clonotype has only a few counts. This rearrangement joins TRBV5-5 to TRBJ2-5; TRBD2 aligns across 10 bases. The V and J ends lost 1 base and 4 bases, in that order; junction bases with no gene match: 7. This CDR3 contains 16 residues. Germline-derived CDR1 and CDR2 are SGHKS and YYEKEE (reference sequence). The CDR3 DNA follows: TGTGCCAGCAGCTTGACCCTCCGGACTAGCGGAGAGACCCAGTACTTC. Encoded protein: CASSLTLRTSGETQYF. Full variable domain (missing parts from reference TRBV5-5 and TRBJ2-5): DAGVTQSPTHLIKTRGQQVTLRCSPISGHKSVSWYQQVLGQGPQFIFQYYEKEERGRGNFPDRFSARQFPNYSSELNVNALLLGDSALYLCASSLTLRTSGETQYFGPGTRLLVL.

At least ten counts were recorded for this clonotype. The chain has TRBV6-1 and TRBJ1-1; a weak D match, TRBD1 (6 bases). This CDR3 spans 13 amino acids. V was trimmed by 5 bases and J by 2 bases, leaving 9 bases between them. Germline V CDR1 and CDR2: MNHNS, SASEGT. The CDR3 here is CASSLDSNTEAFF. The CDR3 DNA reads as TGTGCCAGCAGTTTGGACAGTAACACTGAAGCTTTCTTT.

The chain joins TRBV9 to TRBJ1-3; unclear D gene. Germline CDR1 SGDLS, CDR2 YYNGEE. The CDR3 is 13 residues long. The V gene lost 6 bases and the J gene lost 4 bases, with 11 bases spanning the gap. The CDR3 region is CASKPTPGNTIYF. As DNA, the CDR3 is TGTGCCAGCAAACCGACACCCGGAAACACCATATATTTT.

This clonotype has a handful of counts. The CDR3 region has the DNA TGTGCCAGCAGCCCCGGGACACACTTCCAAGAGACCCAGTACTTC. It encodes CASSPGTHFQETQYF. This chain uses TRBV14 with TRBJ2-5, with D possibly being TRBD1 (6 bases). Looked up from germline, CDR1 is SGHDN and CDR2 is FVKESK. V lost 4 bases to trimming and J lost 1 base, with 13 bases between them. This CDR3 region has 15 residues.

This clonotype was counted ten times or more. The V call is TRBV12-3 or TRBV12-4, the J call TRBJ1-1; 10 bases are shared with TRBD1. Trimming took 6 bases from V and 1 from J; bases not matched to a gene: 8. This CDR3 contains 16 residues. CDR3 nucleotides: TGTGCCAGCAGCCAGACAGGGGGCGGGAGGAACACTGAAGCTTTCTTT. It yields the protein CASSQTGGGRNTEAFF.

This clonotype was recorded many times. The J gene is TRBJ2-3, the V gene TRBV19; D unclear. CDR1 and CDR2 (germline): LNHDA, SQIVND (reference sequence). The CDR3 runs to 12 residues. Trimming took 5 bases from V and 6 from J, leaving 9 bases between them. This CDR3 reads CASSLSSDTQYF. The CDR3 DNA reads as TGTGCCAGTAGTCTTAGTTCTGATACGCAGTATTTT.

This clonotype has just one count. This rearrangement joins TRBV5-1 to TRBJ1-4; D may be TRBD1 (5 bases). CDR3 size: 14 residues. Germline V lookup: CDR1 SGHRS, CDR2 YFSETQ. The germline V and J ends were trimmed by 0 bases and 7 bases, with 10 bases remaining between them. This chain's CDR3 is CASSLGQGREKLFF. The CDR3, as DNA: TGCGCCAGCAGCTTGGGGCAGGGACGTGAAAAACTGTTTTTT.

As regards this clonotype: One base away lies a much larger clone, so this may be a sequencing read error. CDR3: CASSVDTEAFF. Here the CDR3 DNA reads TGTGCCAGCAGCGTGGACACTGAAGCTTTCTTT. The chain combines TRBV7-6 with TRBJ1-1; D is undetermined. Germline CDR1 is SGHVS and CDR2 is FNYEAQ. The CDR3 totals 11 residues. The V end lost 5 bases, the J end lost 3 bases, and 4 bases lay between the germline ends.

Many counts were recorded for this clonotype. A junction boundary mismatches the germline segment, possibly from a read error. The J gene is TRBJ2-1, the V gene TRBV7-4, with D tentatively TRBD1 (6 bases). Germline loops: CDR1 SGHVT, CDR2 SQSDAQ. This CDR3 is built from 18 residues. DNA for the CDR3: TGTGCCAGCAGCCGGGGACACCTCACTTCGAGCTCCTACAATGAGCGGTTCTTC. Translating gives CASSRGHLTSSSYNERFF.

This sequence joins TRBV20-1 and TRBJ2-5, with D perhaps given as TRBD1 or TRBD2 (6 bases each). Trimming shortened V by 5 bases and J by 6 bases, and 16 bases separated the two germline ends. Germline values: CDR1 DFQATT, CDR2 SNEGSKA (reference sequence). The length of the CDR3 is 13 residues. This chain's CDR3 is CSALPPGAKTQYF. In DNA form, the CDR3 reads TGCAGTGCTCTGCCGCCGGGGGCTAAGACCCAGTACTTC.

The rearrangement uses TRBV12-3 or TRBV12-4 and TRBJ1-2, with D perhaps TRBD1 (5 bases). Trimming removed 6 bases at V and 8 bases at J, with 10 bases between. The CDR3 covers 11 residues. The CDR3 spells CASSPGVGYTF. The CDR3 nucleotides are TGTGCCAGCAGCCCGGGGGTCGGCTACACCTTC.

This clonotype was recorded at least ten times. The chain employs TRBV7-2 and TRBJ2-5, with 9 bases fitting TRBD2. The CDR3 sequence is 19 residues long. Trimming took 4 bases from V and 5 from J; bases not matched to a gene: 20. CDR1 is SGHTA, CDR2 FQGNSA, per germline. The CDR3 is CASSSRGGSGRSVVETQYF. CDR3 bases: TGTGCCAGCAGCTCCCGGGGGGGGAGCGGGAGGTCCGTTGTGGAGACCCAGTACTTC. Supplemented by reference TRBV7-2 and TRBJ2-5, the full variable domain reads GAGVSQSPSNKVTEKGKDVELRCDPISGHTALYWYRQSLGQGLEFLIYFQGNSAPDKSGLPSDRFSAERTGGSVSTLTIQRTQQEDSAVYLCASSSRGGSGRSVVETQYFGPGTRLLVL.

This chain links TRBV19 with TRBJ2-2; 7 bases agree with TRBD2. V was clipped by 5 bases and J by 0 bases; unmatched bases: 3. The CDR3 extends over 15 amino acids. In germline, CDR1 is LNHDA, CDR2 SQIVND (reference sequence). Here the CDR3 reads CASSPRGSNTGELFF. CDR3 bases: TGTGCCAGTAGTCCGCGGGGGTCGAACACCGGGGAGCTGTTTTTT.

The chain employs TRBV20-1 and TRBJ2-1; unclear D gene. The CDR3 sequence is 13 residues long. Looked up from germline, CDR1 is DFQATT and CDR2 is SNEGSKA (reference sequence). Trimming shortened V by 6 bases and J by 5 bases, and 14 bases separated the two germline ends. The CDR3 region has the DNA TGCAGTGCAGCCCCGTTCGGAGACAATGAGCAGTTCTTC. Translated, it gives CSAAPFGDNEQFF.

The chain is built from TRBV12-3 or TRBV12-4 and TRBJ1-1; D not certain. The CDR3 consists of 13 residues. Trimming left V 8 bases short and J 7 bases short, with 17 bases between. The CDR3 coding sequence is TGTGCCAGCTCCTCGGGTAGGGAAGTTGAAGCTTTCTTT. It yields the protein CASSSGREVEAFF.